These T cell receptor beta chains were read from a single sample in a study of T cells in Graves' hyperthyroidism and ophthalmopathy. A single record per CDR3 protein comes from TCRdb applying MiXCR to the multiplex PCR reads. The repertoire consists of 800,000 or so distinct CDR3 sequences, with 38% occurring once and the leading ten covering 7.5% to 9.5%. Sequencing input: blood. The receptors originated from a man aged 18 to 30 with Graves' hyperthyroidism. CDR3s include the opening cysteine and the closing phenylalanine or tryptophan. Each record gives: V gene, clone size, J gene, D gene, CDR3 DNA, CDR3 protein. A D gene is named only where the DNA matches it firmly. Not every row has a clone size; where given, it reads once, few, many or a size class.

TRBV13	.	TRBJ2-7	TRBD1	TGTGCCAGCAGCTTACTAGGGGGCGTCTACGAGCAGTACTTC	CASSLLGGVYEQYF
TRBV20-1	.	TRBJ2-2	.	TGCAGTGCTATACGGACTCGAGACACCGGGGAGCTGTTTTTT	CSAIRTRDTGELFF
TRBV29-1	many	TRBJ2-7	TRBD2	TGCAGCGTTGAAGGTGGGCGGGGAGGGTACGAGCAGTACTTC	CSVEGGRGGYEQYF
TRBV7-6	few	TRBJ2-5	.	TGTGCCAGCAGCCAAACAGACAGGGAGGGGACCCAGTACTTC	CASSQTDREGTQYF
TRBV5-1	many	TRBJ1-6	.	TGCGCCAGCAGCTTGGAGCTGGGAAGGAGTTCACCCCTCCACTTT	CASSLELGRSSPLHF
TRBV7-8	many	TRBJ2-5	.	TGTGCCAGCAGCTGGGGGGTTAGGGAGACCCAGTACTTC	CASSWGVRETQYF
TRBV5-4	few	TRBJ2-5	TRBD2	TGTGCCAGCAGCTCCGTAGCGGGGGTCCAAGAGACCCAGTACTTC	CASSSVAGVQETQYF
TRBV6-5	.	TRBJ1-1	.	TGTGCCAGCAGTTACTCAGGCTGGACTGAAGCTTTCTTT	CASSYSGWTEAFF
TRBV4-1	few	TRBJ2-5	TRBD1	TGCGCCAGCAGCCAAGGGACAGGGGTGAAAGAGACCCAGTACTTC	CASSQGTGVKETQYF
TRBV7-8	.	TRBJ1-5	.	TGTGCCAGCAGCTTAGTACTCTCAGGGGCCAATCAGCCCCAGCATTTT	CASSLVLSGANQPQHF
TRBV7-9	few	TRBJ2-7	.	TGTGCCAGCAGCCTACCTCATATTGACGAGCAGTACTTC	CASSLPHIDEQYF